The 30 T cell receptor beta chains below were found in one sample sequenced in a study of blood T cell repertoires in COVID-19 (TCRdb year 2020). To prepare the library, the immunoSEQ multiplex PCR assay was applied. TCRdb's version of the immuneACCESS table is confined to in-frame rearrangements and falls short of the full clone set. An unresolved V gene accounts for under half of the shortfall where checked; the remainder is of unknown origin. For this sample the table gives 75,000 to 90,000 clones, of which around nine tenths were detected only once. The leading ten clones occupy 5.8% of the sample. Material for sequencing was peripheral blood. The receptors stem from a human donor in a cohort sampled during active COVID-19.

The V gene is TRBV27, the J gene TRBJ2-2, with 9 bases lining up with TRBD2. J gave up 5 bases and V 1 base, and 5 bases lay outside the gene matches. The CDR3 is 16 amino acids. The germline V gene encodes CDR1 MNHEY and CDR2 SMNVEV (reference sequence). DNA of the CDR3: TGTGCCAGCAGTTTATTTAGCGGGGGAGAAACCGGGGAGCTGTTTTTT. This encodes CASSLFSGGETGELFF.

This clone was observed a single time. The chain carries TRBV5-1 and TRBJ2-3, with D perhaps TRBD2 (6 bases). V was cut by 0 bases and J by 5 bases, with 13 bases left in between. The CDR3 runs 15 residues. Germline values: CDR1 SGHRS, CDR2 YFSETQ. The DNA for the CDR3 is TGCGCCAGCAGCTTGGTCGGGGACGGGGGAGATACGCAGTATTTT. Translated, it gives CASSLVGDGGDTQYF.

This clone was found once. This sequence joins TRBV6-2 or TRBV6-3 and TRBJ2-2, with 9 positions matching TRBD1. With 6 bases clipped from V and 3 bases from J, the junction kept 8 bases outside the gene matches. Per germline, CDR1 MNHEY and CDR2 SVGEGT. The CDR3 consists of 16 residues. The CDR3 region is CASSPEGQGHTGELFF. CDR3 nucleotides: TGTGCCAGCAGCCCCGAGGGACAGGGTCACACCGGGGAGCTGTTTTTT.

The rearrangement uses TRBV2 and TRBJ1-4; D gene ambiguous. The V end was cut by 4 bases, the J end by 4 bases, with 7 bases between. CDR3 size: 13 residues. CDR1 is SNHLY, CDR2 FYNNEI, per germline. CDR3 protein: CASSGLGNEKLFF. In DNA form, the CDR3 reads TGTGCCAGCAGTGGACTTGGTAATGAAAAACTGTTTTTT.

This clone was recorded a few times. J is TRBJ1-6 and V is TRBV5-1; D might be TRBD1 (5 bases). The CDR3 is 15 residues long. Trimming removed 4 bases from V and 8 bases from J, with 16 bases in between. Germline assignment: CDR1 SGHRS and CDR2 YFSETQ. The CDR3 DNA follows: TGCGCCAGCAGCGGCGCAGGGAATCTGGATTCACCCCTCCACTTT. It specifies CASSGAGNLDSPLHF.

The chain carries TRBV19 and TRBJ1-2; TRBD1 matches 10 bases. CDR3 length: 15 amino acids. Germline V gene data show CDR1 as LNHDA and CDR2 as SQIVND (reference sequence). V was clipped by 7 bases and J by 7 bases; unmatched bases: 12. The CDR3 nucleotides read TGTGCCAGTACCCCCGCGACAGGGGGCTCTTTTGGCTACACCTTC. Protein product: CASTPATGGSFGYTF.

The rearrangement uses TRBV10-2 and TRBJ2-5, with D possibly TRBD2 on 6 matching bases. Trimming stripped 6 bases from V and 4 bases from J, with 12 bases between. The CDR3 loop spans 13 amino acids. The germline V gene has CDR1 WSHSY and CDR2 SAAADI. CDR3: CASSLGGPETQYF. The CDR3 DNA sequence: TGCGCCAGCAGCTTAGGAGGGCCAGAGACCCAGTACTTC.

V and J are TRBV7-9 and TRBJ2-3; the match to TRBD1 covers 8 bases. Germline CDR1 reads SEHNR; CDR2 reads FQNEAQ (reference sequence). The CDR3 sequence is 13 residues long. After removal of 11 bases from V and 1 base from J, the junction contained 5 bases not matched to a gene. In nucleotides, the CDR3 is TGTGCCGGTGACAGGGGAGGCACAGATACGCAGTATTTT. Translating gives CAGDRGGTDTQYF.

This sequence joins TRBV19 and TRBJ2-7, with 8 nucleotides matching TRBD1. The germline CDR1 and CDR2 sequences are LNHDA and SQIVND (reference sequence). This CDR3 contains 13 residues. With 7 bases clipped from V and 3 bases from J, the junction kept 5 bases outside the gene matches. The CDR3 sequence: CASKGQGFYEQYF. CDR3 DNA sequence: TGTGCCAGTAAAGGACAGGGTTTCTACGAGCAGTACTTC.

V gene TRBV2 combines with J gene TRBJ1-6; D not certain. Per germline, CDR1 SNHLY and CDR2 FYNNEI. V gave up 3 bases and J gave up 6 bases, with 12 bases separating them. This CDR3 has 15 residues. For the CDR3, the DNA is TGTGCCAGCAGTGATAGGCAGGTACTTAATTCACCCCTCCACTTT. This encodes CASSDRQVLNSPLHF.

This clone was recorded a few times. The genes are TRBV7-8 and TRBJ1-1; TRBD1 aligns across 9 bases. Germline lookup yields CDR1 SGHVS and CDR2 FQNEAQ. The V and J ends lost 5 bases and 5 bases, in that order; junction bases with no gene match: 6. The CDR3 spans 14 residues. The CDR3 loop is CASSINRGLTEAFF. The CDR3 DNA is TGTGCCAGCAGCATCAACAGGGGGCTGACTGAAGCTTTCTTT.

The chain employs TRBV1 and TRBJ1-2; the D call TRBD1 from the table was never checked on the DNA. TRBV1 is given as a pseudogene. This CDR3 contains 17 residues. The CDR3, as DNA: TGCACCAGCAGCCAAACCCGACAGCTGCATAGATCGTATGGCTACACCTTC. It yields the protein CTSSQTRQLHRSYGYTF.

The chain carries TRBV9 and TRBJ2-1, with D perhaps matching TRBD2 (6 bases). Trimming shortened V by 3 bases and J by 0 bases, and 19 bases separated the two germline ends. There are 18 residues in the CDR3. Germline loops: CDR1 SGDLS, CDR2 YYNGEE. DNA for the CDR3: TGTGCCAGCAGCGCGAGCCGGCGGGGAAGCAGCTCCTACAATGAGCAGTTCTTC. It yields the protein CASSASRRGSSSYNEQFF.

The chain combines TRBV7-8 with TRBJ2-7, with TRBD1 identical over 9 bases. Germline trimming cut 5 bases from V and 11 bases from J; bases unmatched to any gene: 22. The CDR3 sequence is 17 residues long. Germline loops: CDR1 SGHVS, CDR2 FQNEAQ. The DNA for the CDR3 is TGTGCCAGCAGCCTCCGATCAACTCCGGGACAGGGAAGGGAAAAGTACTTC. This sequence encodes CASSLRSTPGQGREKYF.

This chain connects TRBV5-1 to TRBJ2-2; 7 bases align to TRBD2. This CDR3 comprises 17 residues. The junction had 11 bases not matched to a gene; V was cut back by 4 bases and J by 2 bases. Germline values: CDR1 SGHRS, CDR2 YFSETQ. CDR3 nucleotide sequence: TGCGCCAGCAGCACCGTGGGGGGGAGCACCAACACCGGGGAGCTGTTTTTT. Protein product: CASSTVGGSTNTGELFF.

The chain employs TRBV3-1 (or the pseudogene TRBV3-2) and TRBJ2-1; TRBD2 aligns across 11 bases. V gave up 1 base and J gave up 8 bases; unmatched junction bases: 7. Germline CDR1 and CDR2: LGHDT and YNNKEL (reference sequence). This CDR3 is built from 16 residues. This CDR3 is CASSQVAGGRNDEQFF. CDR3 sequence (DNA): TGTGCCAGCAGCCAAGTAGCGGGGGGGCGGAACGATGAGCAGTTCTTC.

Comment on this clone: Other DNA sequences in this specimen translate into the identical CDR3. This chain joins TRBV5-1 and TRBJ2-3; 13 bases are a match to TRBD2. Germline CDR1 and CDR2: SGHRS and YFSETQ. The CDR3 runs 16 residues. With 2 bases clipped from V and 1 base from J, the junction kept 1 base outside the gene matches. The CDR3 nucleotides read TGCGCCAGCAGCTTAGGACTAGCGGGGGGCACAGATACGCAGTATTTT. Residues: CASSLGLAGGTDTQYF.

The CDR3 nucleotides are TGTGCCAGCAGTCCCGGACAGAACACTGAAGCTTTCTTT. The encoded protein is CASSPGQNTEAFF. V is TRBV6-6 and J is TRBJ1-1, with D possibly TRBD1 on 5 matching bases. Germline CDR1 is MNHNY and CDR2 is SVGAGI (reference sequence). V was shortened by 5 bases and J by 1 base, with 8 bases between the two germline ends. This CDR3 has 13 amino acids.

The genes are TRBV6-5 and TRBJ1-2; possible D gene TRBD1, 5 bases. V was cut by 5 bases and J by 6 bases, with 10 bases left in between. CDR1 and CDR2 (germline): MNHEY, SVGAGI. The length of the CDR3 is 12 residues. The CDR3 is CASSQGRNGYTF. In DNA form, the CDR3 reads TGTGCCAGCAGTCAGGGAAGAAATGGCTACACCTTC.

The rearrangement joins TRBV7-9 to TRBJ1-5; D call uncertain. V was cut by 5 bases and J by 3 bases, with 17 bases left in between. The CDR3 contains 16 residues. The germline CDR1 and CDR2 sequences are SEHNR and FQNEAQ (reference sequence). The CDR3 bases are TGTGCCAGCAGCCCTGACGGGTCCTTAAACAATCAGCCCCAGCATTTT. Amino acids: CASSPDGSLNNQPQHF.

The V call is TRBV18, the J call TRBJ1-2; a possible D gene is TRBD1 (5 bases). Germline-derived CDR1 and CDR2 are KGHSH and LQKENI. V lost 3 bases and J lost 8, with 13 bases in between. The CDR3 is made up of 13 amino acids. CDR3 DNA sequence: TGTGCCAGCTCACCCGACAGCGGGGGAGGCTACACCTTC. Its translation: CASSPDSGGGYTF.

This chain uses TRBV5-1 with TRBJ1-5; D not resolved. Trimming removed 0 bases at V and 0 bases at J, with 7 bases between. Germline V gene sequence: CDR1 SGHRS, CDR2 YFSETQ. The CDR3 totals 15 residues. CDR3 nucleotide sequence: TGCGCCAGCAGCTTGGCGGGGAGTAGCAATCAGCCCCAGCATTTT. Its protein is CASSLAGSSNQPQHF. The full variable domain, its missing parts supplied by reference TRBV5-1 and TRBJ1-5, is KAGVTQTPRYLIKTRGQQVTLSCSPISGHRSVSWYQQTPGQGLQFLFEYFSETQRNKGNFPGRFSGRQFSNSRSEMNVSTLELGDSALYLCASSLAGSSNQPQHFGDGTRLSIL.

V and J are TRBV6-6 and TRBJ1-4, with D possibly TRBD1 on 6 matching bases. This CDR3 has 11 residues. With 10 bases removed from V and 8 bases from J, the gap between germline ends came to 11 bases. CDR1 is MNHNY and CDR2 is SVGAGI in the germline V gene (reference sequence). CDR3 amino acids: CATSQGEKLFF. The CDR3 DNA reads TGTGCCACCAGCCAGGGGGAAAAACTGTTTTTT.

V gene TRBV6-1 combines with J gene TRBJ1-1; D ambiguous. Trimming pared 0 bases from V and 0 bases from J, leaving 11 bases between. The CDR3 is 16 amino acids. Germline V gives CDR1 MNHNS, CDR2 SASEGT. Here the CDR3 reads CASSEATPRLNTEAFF. In DNA form, the CDR3 reads TGTGCCAGCAGTGAAGCTACCCCCAGATTGAACACTGAAGCTTTCTTT.

The chain combines TRBV6-2 or TRBV6-3 with TRBJ2-7; D may be TRBD1 (6 bases). CDR3 size: 16 residues. Germline CDR1 MNHEY, CDR2 SVGEGT. The V gene lost 2 bases and the J gene lost 2 bases, with 16 bases spanning the gap. The CDR3 DNA is TGTGCCAGCAGTTACGGGCCAGGGGCTTCGCCCTACGAGCAGTACTTC. Translating gives CASSYGPGASPYEQYF.

This sequence joins TRBV4-2 and TRBJ2-3; perhaps TRBD2 as D (5 bases). The CDR3 has 15 residues. Germline values: CDR1 LGHNA, CDR2 YNFKEQ. Trimming stripped 0 bases from V and 0 bases from J, with 7 bases between. This chain's CDR3 is CASSQDRTSTDTQYF. CDR3 sequence (DNA): TGTGCCAGCAGCCAAGATCGGACTAGCACAGATACGCAGTATTTT.

The J gene is TRBJ1-1, the V gene TRBV6-5; 8 bases align to TRBD1. The CDR3 has 13 residues. The J segment lost 7 bases and the V segment lost 8 bases, leaving 9 bases of the junction unmatched. CDR1 MNHEY and CDR2 SVGAGI come from the germline V gene. CDR3 protein: CASAWTGSSEAFF. The CDR3 nucleotides are TGTGCCAGCGCATGGACAGGGTCCAGTGAAGCTTTCTTT.

The genes are TRBV10-2 and TRBJ2-3, with TRBD2 identical over 7 bases. V was clipped by 6 bases and J by 5 bases; unmatched bases: 5. Per germline, CDR1 WSHSY and CDR2 SAAADI. CDR3 size: 13 residues. This CDR3 is CASSSGVIDTQYF. The CDR3 DNA reads as TGCGCCAGCAGCAGCGGGGTGATAGATACGCAGTATTTT.

The V call is TRBV3-1 (or the pseudogene TRBV3-2), the J call TRBJ1-2; D possibly corresponds to TRBD1 (6 bases). CDR3 length: 14 residues. The germline V gene encodes CDR1 LGHDT and CDR2 YNNKEL (reference sequence). The V end was cut by 6 bases, the J end by 2 bases, with 13 bases between. The CDR3 coding sequence is TGTGCCAGCAGGCGAGGTGGACAGAACTATGGCTACACCTTC. It codes for CASRRGGQNYGYTF.

The genes are TRBV13 and TRBJ1-1; the match to TRBD1 covers 7 bases. Germline V gene lookup returns CDR1 PRHDT and CDR2 FYEKMQ (reference sequence). Unmatched junction bases numbered 11, after V lost 3 bases and J lost 1 base. CDR3 size: 17 residues. This chain's CDR3 is CASSFPPGQSANTEAFF. CDR3 in DNA: TGTGCCAGCAGCTTCCCCCCGGGACAGTCGGCGAACACTGAAGCTTTCTTT.